Below, 15 T cell receptor beta chains from the same sample are listed, as sequenced in a study of cytomegalovirus exposure and HLA in healthy donors. PCR employed 60 Vbeta and 13 Jbeta primers. Produced via immunoSEQ multiplex PCR; TCRdb's table is partial and in-frame only. The table has 180,000 or so clones, roughly 85% seen once; the top ten hold 9.3%. Sequenced material: PBMCs. The receptors originated from a man aged 18 to 29 in good health and CMV-seropositive.

V is TRBV27 and J is TRBJ1-1, with a weak D call TRBD1 (5 bases). Germline CDR1 reads MNHEY; CDR2 reads SMNVEV (reference sequence). This CDR3 region has 15 residues. Trimming cost V 3 bases and J 1 base, with 12 bases left between them. The CDR3 DNA reads as TGTGCCAGCAGTTTCGATCAGGGCGAGAACACTGAAGCTTTCTTT. Protein: CASSFDQGENTEAFF.

The V gene is TRBV7-7, the J gene TRBJ2-5; possibly TRBD1 for D (5 bases). The V and J ends lost 0 bases and 6 bases respectively, with 8 bases between them. From germline, CDR1 is SSHAT and CDR2 FNYEAQ (reference sequence). This CDR3 has 13 amino acids. The CDR3 loop reads CASSLAQEKTQYF. The CDR3 region has the DNA TGTGCCAGCAGCTTAGCACAGGAAAAGACCCAGTACTTC.

The rearrangement uses TRBV7-9 and TRBJ1-1, with a weak D call TRBD1 (5 bases). Per germline, CDR1 SEHNR and CDR2 FQNEAQ (reference sequence). The CDR3 runs to 16 residues. V was shortened by 5 bases and J by 4 bases, with 20 bases between the two germline ends. The DNA of the CDR3 is TGTGCCAGCAGCCCCCTCCCCGGGGGGAGTGCCACTGAAGCTTTCTTT. Encoded protein: CASSPLPGGSATEAFF.

This chain links TRBV27 with TRBJ1-2; 8 bases map to TRBD1. In germline, CDR1 is MNHEY, CDR2 SMNVEV (reference sequence). The ends lost 6 bases at V and 5 bases at J; junction bases unmatched: 23. The CDR3 is 19 amino acids. The CDR3 is CASSFVGVIQGGSGYGYTF. CDR3 in DNA: TGTGCCAGCAGCTTTGTGGGAGTCATACAGGGGGGGAGCGGGTATGGCTACACCTTC.

The chain joins TRBV7-6 to TRBJ2-1; D is uncertain. Germline assignment: CDR1 SGHVS and CDR2 FNYEAQ. CDR3 length: 15 amino acids. Trimming took 0 bases from V and 8 from J, leaving 14 bases between them. The CDR3 sequence is CASSLARLAIDEQFF. The CDR3 DNA follows: TGTGCCAGCAGCTTAGCGCGGCTGGCCATCGATGAGCAGTTCTTC.

This chain joins TRBV5-8 and TRBJ2-7; D possibly corresponds to TRBD2 (6 bases). The CDR3 loop spans 15 amino acids. The V and J ends lost 0 bases and 3 bases respectively, with 13 bases between them. The germline gives CDR1 SGHTS, CDR2 YDEGEE. Here the CDR3 DNA reads TGTGCCAGCAGCTTGGAAACCCCCGGGAGCTACGAGCAGTACTTC. Protein product: CASSLETPGSYEQYF.

The chain recombines TRBV25-1 with TRBJ2-2; D possibly corresponds to TRBD1 (5 bases). Germline V gives CDR1 MGHDK, CDR2 SYGVNS. The length of the CDR3 is 15 residues. Trimming pared 1 base from V and 6 bases from J, leaving 12 bases between. The CDR3 loop is CASSEWGKSAGELFF. The CDR3 DNA is TGTGCCAGCAGTGAATGGGGCAAGTCGGCCGGGGAGCTGTTTTTT.

The chain recombines TRBV5-1 with TRBJ2-1; possibly TRBD1 for D (5 bases). Trimming took 0 bases from V and 3 from J, leaving 22 bases between them. The CDR3 runs to 19 residues. CDR1 and CDR2 from the germline V gene are SGHRS and YFSETQ. As DNA, the CDR3 is TGCGCCAGCAGCTTGGCCATCGGAAGGGGCATCTCCCTCTACAATGAGCAGTTCTTC. The encoded protein is CASSLAIGRGISLYNEQFF.

This sequence joins TRBV6-1 and TRBJ1-2; 8 positions agree with TRBD1. This CDR3 has 14 residues. Unmatched junction bases numbered 2, after V lost 3 bases and J lost 2 bases. The V gene's germline CDR1 is MNHNS and CDR2 SASEGT. For the CDR3, the DNA is TGTGCCAGCAGTGACAGGGGGCCCAACTATGGCTACACCTTC. This translates into CASSDRGPNYGYTF.

Turning to this clone: A junction boundary mismatches the germline segment, possibly from a read error. The chain combines TRBV5-6 with TRBJ2-3, with D possibly being TRBD1 (6 bases). The germline gives CDR1 SGHDT, CDR2 YYEEEE. The CDR3 totals 13 residues. The CDR3 spells CASSSQGTDTRYF. CDR3 nucleotides: TGTGCCAGCAGCTCACAGGGTACAGATACGCGGTATTTT. The full variable domain, its missing parts supplied by reference TRBV5-6 and TRBJ2-3, is DAGVTQSPTHLIKTRGQQVTLRCSPKSGHDTVSWYQQALGQGPQFIFQYYEEEERQRGNFPDRFSGHQFPNYSSELNVNALLLGDSALYLCASSSQGTDTRYFGPGTRLTVL.

This rearrangement joins TRBV9 to TRBJ2-3; 8 bases are a match to TRBD2. The germline V gene encodes CDR1 SGDLS and CDR2 YYNGEE. The length of the CDR3 is 18 residues. V lost 0 bases to trimming and J lost 4 bases; unmatched junction nucleotides: 13. CDR3 sequence (DNA): TGTGCCAGCAGCGTAGGAGGGGGGACTAGAACCATCGCAGATACGCAGTATTTT. Translation: CASSVGGGTRTIADTQYF.

This clone has just one count. The CDR3 reads CATHSDSGNEKLFF. The CDR3 DNA is TGTGCCACCCACTCGGACAGCGGTAATGAAAAACTGTTTTTT. The chain is built from TRBV25-1 and TRBJ1-4; maybe TRBD1 (6 bases). There are 14 residues in the CDR3. V was cut by 10 bases and J by 4 bases, with 16 bases left in between. CDR1 is MGHDK and CDR2 is SYGVNS in the germline V gene. The whole variable domain, remainder taken from reference TRBV25-1 and TRBJ1-4, is EADIYQTPRYLVIGTGKKITLECSQTMGHDKMYWYQQDPGMELHLIHYSYGVNSTEKGDLSSESTVSRIRTEHFPLTLESARPSHTSQYLCATHSDSGNEKLFFGSGTQLSVL.

The CDR3 region is CAKGDTPHRETQYF. The CDR3 DNA reads TGTGCCAAGGGGGATACCCCCCATCGGGAGACCCAGTACTTC. V is TRBV7-6 and J is TRBJ2-5, with D possibly matching TRBD1 (6 bases). Trimming stripped 10 bases from V and 5 bases from J, with 20 bases between. The CDR3 loop spans 14 amino acids. The germline V gene encodes CDR1 SGHVS and CDR2 FNYEAQ.

The gene calls are TRBV12-5 and TRBJ2-7; 8 positions agree with TRBD1. The junction had 12 bases not matched to a gene; V was cut back by 1 base and J by 4 bases. Per the germline V gene, CDR1 is LGHNT and CDR2 is FRNRAP. The CDR3 is 17 residues long. The CDR3 loop reads CASGLEPHDRGGYEQYF. The CDR3 bases are TGTGCTAGTGGTTTGGAACCCCACGACAGGGGCGGGTACGAGCAGTACTTC.

J is TRBJ1-5 and V is TRBV7-9; TRBD1 aligns across 7 bases. The CDR3 covers 12 residues. With V trimmed by 3 bases and J by 7 bases, 0 bases remained unmatched. Germline CDR1 SEHNR, CDR2 FQNEAQ (reference sequence). The DNA of the CDR3 is TGTGCCAGCAGCTTGGGACAGCAGCCCCAGCATTTT. This sequence encodes CASSLGQQPQHF. Based on the CDR3 plus reference TRBV7-9 and TRBJ1-5, the full variable domain is DTGVSQNPRHKITKRGQNVTFRCDPISEHNRLYWYRQTLGQGPEFLTYFQNEAQLEKSRLLSDRFSAERPKGSFSTLEIQRTEQGDSAMYLCASSLGQQPQHFGDGTRLSIL.